Listed below are T cell receptor beta chains from one sample, sequenced in a study of shared clonotypes between healthy human individuals. The assay was immunoSEQ multiplex PCR, and TCRdb's table has in-frame clones only and misses some. The sample includes about 1 million clones, about three quarters seen only once; the top ten take approximately 1.5%. The sequenced sample was memory CD4+ T cells sorted from blood. The origin of the receptors is a man younger than 30 in good health. CDR3s include the opening cysteine and the closing phenylalanine or tryptophan. A D gene is named only where the DNA matches it firmly. Not all rows give a size; the values are once, few, many and, for expanded clones, a class.

clone_size,j_call,d_call,v_call,cdr3_nt,cdr3_aa
once,TRBJ1-1,-,TRBV7-3,TGTGCCAGCAGCTTTTTGGGGGACACTGAAGCTTTCTTT,CASSFLGDTEAFF
-,TRBJ2-6,TRBD1,TRBV18,TGTGCCAGCTCACCACCGAATAGGCGGGACAGGGGTATCAGCTCTGGGGCCAACGTCCTGACTTTC,CASSPPNRRDRGISSGANVLTF
-,TRBJ2-7,-,TRBV7-8,TGTGCCAGCAGCTTGGGCCGCGGTAGCTCCTACGAGCAGTACTTC,CASSLGRGSSYEQYF
-,TRBJ1-1,TRBD1,TRBV5-1,TGCGCCAGCAGCTTCGGGACAGGGACTGAAGCTTTCTTT,CASSFGTGTEAFF
once,TRBJ1-4,TRBD1,TRBV2,TGTGCCAGCAGGTCAGGGGGCGCAACTAATGAAAAACTGTTTTTT,CASRSGGATNEKLFF
once,TRBJ1-5,TRBD1,TRBV2,TGTGCCAGCAGGGGAGGGACAGGCAACAATCAGCCCCAGCATTTT,CASRGGTGNNQPQHF
-,TRBJ1-1,TRBD1,TRBV2,TGTGCCAGCAGTGAAGGGGGGGACAGGCCGGAGGACACTGAAGCTTTCTTT,CASSEGGDRPEDTEAFF
-,TRBJ2-7,-,TRBV13,TGTGCCAGCAGCTCCCTACAGGGCGGCTACGAGCAGTACTTC,CASSSLQGGYEQYF
many,TRBJ2-3,-,TRBV13,TGTGCCAGCAGCTTGAATAGCCGCGGCACAGATACGCAGTATTTT,CASSLNSRGTDTQYF
-,TRBJ2-1,TRBD2,TRBV15,TGTGCCACCAGCAGAGGGGAGGCGGGGGGGCCCTACAATGAGCAGTTCTTC,CATSRGEAGGPYNEQFF